The clone carrying this T cell receptor beta chain was picked up many times. No antigen is known for it. Naive CD8 T cells underwent sorting with the CD8+CD4-CCR7+CD45RA+ definition. Each CDR3 protein is one row after TCRdb ran MiXCR on the PCR reads. The sample lists over 600,000 distinct CDR3 sequences, 20% occurring once. The data were taken from a study of molecular identifiers for immune sequencing clone quantification. Germline V gene lookup returns CDR1 MNHNS and CDR2 SASEGT. The CDR3 length is 10 residues. The V end was cut by 9 bases, the J end by 7 bases, with 9 bases between. General study findings and limits: Under 1% of molecules in naive cells, but over 97% of effector molecules, belonged to clones above 20 RNA copies. Underestimation of highly expanded clone sizes could arise where identical TCR molecules share a barcode.

Sequenced sample: naive CD8+ T cells from blood, with Jurkat cell RNA spiked in. Documented subset: FACS-sorted CD8+CD4-CCR7+CD45RA+ naive T cells. The clonotype originates from a human donor in good health. Some libraries in this study had Jurkat cell RNA spiked in. J is TRBJ1-1 and V is TRBV6-1, with D unresolved. The DNA of the CDR3 is TGTGCCAGTGACCAAGTTGAAGCTTTCTTT. Its translation: CASDQVEAFF.